The rows below give T cell receptor beta chains drawn from one sample of a study of T cell responses to AZD1222 COVID-19 vaccine. TCRdb keeps only in-frame clones here, not all; method: immunoSEQ multiplex PCR. Found here are about 81,000 clones, 75% to 95% of them singletons; the top ten hold 5% to 6%. The sample here was peripheral blood, taken 28 days after the second AZD1222 dose. The source of these receptors is an adult who received the AZD1222 COVID-19 vaccine. The CDR3 runs from the conserved cysteine through the conserved F or W. The D gene is left open where the match is weak.

j_call	d_call	v_call	cdr3_aa	cdr3_nt
TRBJ2-2	NA	TRBV7-7	CASSLSTGLTGELFF	TGTGCTAGCAGCTTAAGCACAGGGTTGACCGGGGAGCTGTTTTTT
TRBJ2-1	NA	TRBV6-5	CASSSPGRPNEQFF	TGTGCCAGCAGTTCCCCGGGACGGCCAAATGAGCAGTTCTTC
TRBJ1-4	NA	TRBV11-2	CASRRIDRINEKLFF	TGTGCCAGCAGGCGGATCGACAGGATCAATGAAAAACTGTTTTTT
TRBJ1-2	NA	TRBV29-1	CSVEPGYGGYTF	TGCAGCGTTGAACCGGGTTATGGTGGCTACACCTTC
TRBJ2-5	NA	TRBV18	CASSPKGETQYF	TGTGCCAGCTCACCAAAGGGGGAGACCCAGTACTTC
TRBJ1-1	TRBD1	TRBV28	CASSLRQGRTEAFF	TGTGCCAGCAGTCTTAGACAGGGAAGAACTGAAGCTTTCTTT
TRBJ1-3	NA	TRBV7-2	CASSLEMGAAGNTIYF	TGTGCCAGCAGCTTAGAGATGGGGGCTGCTGGAAACACCATATATTTT
TRBJ1-1	NA	TRBV5-4	CASSMAGINTEAFF	TGTGCCAGCAGCATGGCAGGGATAAACACTGAAGCTTTCTTT
TRBJ2-6	NA	TRBV28	CASIHSGANVLTF	TGTGCCAGCATCCACTCTGGGGCCAACGTCCTGACTTTC
TRBJ2-2	NA	TRBV11-2	CASSRGAVNTGELFF	TGTGCCAGCAGCCGAGGGGCAGTGAACACCGGGGAGCTGTTTTTT
TRBJ2-1	NA	TRBV11-3	CASSLDRRRDNEQFF	TGTGCCAGCAGCTTAGATCGCAGGAGAGACAATGAGCAGTTCTTC
TRBJ2-3	TRBD1	TRBV28	CASSLWGEGQGGTDTQYF	TGTGCCAGCAGTTTATGGGGCGAAGGACAGGGGGGGACAGATACGCAGTATTTT